Listed here are 23 T cell receptor beta chains from one sample, sequenced in a study of cytomegalovirus exposure and HLA in healthy donors. The table came from immunoSEQ multiplex PCR; TCRdb's copy has only in-frame clones and leaves some out. The top ten clones hold about 1.6% of a sample with around 180,000 clones, about 82% of them seen once. Material for sequencing was PBMCs. The receptors derive from a woman between 18 and 29 years old in good health and CMV-seronegative.

V usage is TRBV19 and J usage is TRBJ2-7, with TRBD2 identical over 9 bases. CDR1 and CDR2 from the germline V gene are LNHDA and SQIVND (reference sequence). V gave up 5 bases and J gave up 6 bases; unmatched junction bases: 8. CDR3 length: 14 residues. The CDR3 DNA sequence: TGTGCCAGTAGTGATGTAGCGGGAGAGCTCGAGCAGTACTTC. It encodes CASSDVAGELEQYF.

The V call is TRBV10-1, the J call TRBJ1-1; a weak D match, TRBD1 (6 bases). This CDR3 contains 14 residues. CDR1 is WNHNN, CDR2 SYGVQD, per germline (reference sequence). Trimming removed 6 bases at V and 6 bases at J, with 17 bases between. CDR3 DNA sequence: TGCGCCAGCAGCGAAAAAACAGGGATTTCTGAAGCTTTCTTT. Protein product: CASSEKTGISEAFF.

The chain joins TRBV18 to TRBJ2-5; 8 nucleotides agree with TRBD2. CDR1 KGHSH and CDR2 LQKENI come from the germline V gene. V was pared by 1 base and J by 5 bases, with 3 bases of the junction left unmatched. The CDR3 is made up of 14 amino acids. The CDR3 protein is CASSPLTGGETQYF. For the CDR3, the DNA is TGTGCCAGCTCACCACTGACGGGGGGGGAGACCCAGTACTTC. The variable domain in full, completed from reference TRBV18 and TRBJ2-5, reads NAGVMQNPRHLVRRRGQEARLRCSPMKGHSHVYWYRQLPEEGLKFMVYLQKENIIDESGMPKERFSAEFPKEGPSILRIQQVVRGDSAAYFCASSPLTGGETQYFGPGTRLLVL.

This rearrangement joins TRBV18 to TRBJ1-1; 9 bases match TRBD1. Germline V gene data show CDR1 as KGHSH and CDR2 as LQKENI. This CDR3 contains 15 residues. Unmatched junction bases numbered 8, after V lost 3 bases and J lost 6 bases. Written as DNA, the CDR3 is TGTGCCAGCTCACCGGACAGGGGATCCGCGGCTGAAGCTTTCTTT. It codes for CASSPDRGSAAEAFF.

The chain joins TRBV27 to TRBJ2-7, with D perhaps matching TRBD2 (6 bases). Trimming pared 2 bases from V and 0 bases from J, leaving 8 bases between. Per germline, CDR1 MNHEY and CDR2 SMNVEV (reference sequence). This CDR3 has 14 amino acids. CDR3 nucleotides: TGTGCCAGCAGTTTAACCGGGAGCTCCTACGAGCAGTACTTC. This encodes CASSLTGSSYEQYF.

The gene calls are TRBV5-1 and TRBJ2-1; D perhaps matches TRBD2 (6 bases). The CDR3 extends over 15 amino acids. Looked up from germline, CDR1 is SGHRS and CDR2 is YFSETQ. Trimming took off 0 bases at V and 6 bases at J, with 13 bases between the two ends. This chain's CDR3 is CASSLGLVRINEQFF. In DNA, the CDR3 is TGCGCCAGCAGCTTGGGACTAGTTAGGATCAATGAGCAGTTCTTC.

The J gene is TRBJ2-7, the V gene TRBV10-3, with 8 positions matching TRBD1. In germline, CDR1 is ENHRY, CDR2 SYGVKD. V lost 4 bases and J lost 2; bases outside the gene matches: 1. This CDR3 has 13 amino acids. The CDR3 is CAISGQGTYEQYF. The CDR3 DNA follows: TGTGCCATCAGTGGACAGGGGACCTACGAGCAGTACTTC.

The chain has TRBV7-8 and TRBJ1-3, with D possibly being TRBD1 (6 bases). Germline CDR1 and CDR2: SGHVS and FQNEAQ. Trimming stripped 1 base from V and 2 bases from J, with 9 bases between. The CDR3 spans 15 residues. CDR3 nucleotides: TGTGCCAGCAGCTTAGGACCAGGGGCTGGAAACACCATATATTTT. Encoded protein: CASSLGPGAGNTIYF.

This clone was counted at least ten times. The chain couples TRBV9 to TRBJ1-1; D unresolved. Trimming took 0 bases from V and 1 from J, leaving 10 bases between them. This CDR3 region has 15 residues. Germline-derived CDR1 and CDR2 are SGDLS and YYNGEE. The CDR3 region has the DNA TGTGCCAGCAGCGTAGCTGAGGGTTGGAACACTGAAGCTTTCTTT. Translated, it gives CASSVAEGWNTEAFF.

The chain couples TRBV10-3 to TRBJ1-5, with 7 bases lining up with TRBD1. V gave up 5 bases and J gave up 5 bases; unmatched junction bases: 3. CDR3 size: 13 residues. Germline V CDR1 and CDR2: ENHRY, SYGVKD. The CDR3 region is CAISYDRDQPQHF. The CDR3 nucleotides are TGTGCCATCAGTTACGACAGGGATCAGCCCCAGCATTTT.

This clone was detected once. This sequence joins TRBV30 and TRBJ1-1, with D tentatively TRBD1 (6 bases). The germline V gene encodes CDR1 GTSNPN and CDR2 SVGIG (reference sequence). V was clipped by 5 bases and J by 5 bases, with 15 bases between them. This CDR3 has 13 amino acids. DNA for the CDR3: TGTGCCTGGTCCAGAGGGGGAGAGACTGAAGCTTTCTTT. Its protein product is CAWSRGGETEAFF. The entire variable domain, with the rest obtained from reference TRBV30 and TRBJ1-1, is as follows: SQTIHQWPATLVQPVGSPLSLECTVEGTSNPNLYWYRQAAGRGLQLLFYSVGIGQISSEVPQNLSASRPQDRQFILSSKKLLLSDSGFYLCAWSRGGETEAFFGQGTRLTVV.

The rearrangement links TRBV19 to TRBJ1-1, with TRBD1 matching over 9 bases. CDR3 size: 14 residues. Trimming cost V 5 bases and J 4 bases; bases outside gene matches: 5. The V gene's germline CDR1 is LNHDA and CDR2 SQIVND (reference sequence). CDR3 residues: CASSLQGARTEAFF. In DNA, the CDR3 is TGTGCCAGTAGTTTACAGGGGGCCCGCACTGAAGCTTTCTTT.

This clone was recorded a few times. J is TRBJ2-7 and V is TRBV19, with D possibly matching TRBD1 (5 bases). This CDR3 comprises 14 residues. Germline CDR1 is LNHDA and CDR2 is SQIVND (reference sequence). Trimming stripped 10 bases from V and 6 bases from J, with 22 bases between. CDR3 DNA sequence: TGTGCCACCACGCGAATGGGGCAGACGTCCGAGCAGTACTTC. It specifies CATTRMGQTSEQYF. Full variable domain (remainder filled in from reference TRBV19 and TRBJ2-7): DGGITQSPKYLFRKEGQNVTLSCEQNLNHDAMYWYRQDPGQGLRLIYYSQIVNDFQKGDIAEGYSVSREKKESFPLTVTSAQKNPTAFYLCATTRMGQTSEQYFGPGTRLTVT.

V is TRBV27 and J is TRBJ1-3; no clear D. The ends were cut back, 5 bases at V and 0 bases at J, with 8 bases in the middle. The CDR3 is 14 residues long. Germline V gene data show CDR1 as MNHEY and CDR2 as SMNVEV (reference sequence). The DNA of the CDR3 is TGTGCCAGCAGTAATCAGGCCTCTGGAAACACCATATATTTT. This codes for CASSNQASGNTIYF.

J is TRBJ2-5 and V is TRBV7-8, with D tentatively TRBD2 (5 bases). Germline V gene data show CDR1 as SGHVS and CDR2 as FQNEAQ. CDR3 length equals 16 residues. V dropped 0 bases and J dropped 5 bases, with 16 bases sitting between them. The DNA for the CDR3 is TGTGCCAGCAGCTTAGCTCGGAGGAGTTCTTTGGAGACCCAGTACTTC. It is translated as CASSLARRSSLETQYF.

A single count supports this clone. The chain carries TRBV7-2 and TRBJ2-7; D is uncertain. The V end was cut by 2 bases, the J end by 3 bases, with 5 bases between. CDR1 and CDR2 (germline): SGHTA, FQGNSA. This CDR3 spans 12 amino acids. CDR3 sequence reads: CASSLSFYEQYF. The CDR3 coding sequence is TGTGCCAGCAGCTTATCGTTCTACGAGCAGTACTTC.

V gene TRBV10-3 combines with J gene TRBJ2-2; TRBD1 matches 7 bases. The J segment lost 5 bases and the V segment lost 2 bases, leaving 8 bases of the junction unmatched. Germline-derived CDR1 and CDR2 are ENHRY and SYGVKD. The CDR3 contains 16 residues. The CDR3 sequence: CAISEGVTGVTGELFF. For the CDR3, the DNA is TGTGCCATCAGTGAGGGAGTTACAGGGGTTACCGGGGAGCTGTTTTTT.

This clone showed up just once. The J gene is TRBJ2-7, the V gene TRBV5-6; 9 bases agree with TRBD2. J was trimmed by 3 bases and V by 0 bases; bases with no gene match: 4. The CDR3 contains 15 residues. Looked up from germline, CDR1 is SGHDT and CDR2 is YYEEEE. Here the CDR3 reads CASSLGLAELYEQYF. CDR3 bases: TGTGCCAGCAGCTTGGGACTAGCGGAACTCTACGAGCAGTACTTC. The full variable domain, with the rest looked up from reference TRBV5-6 and TRBJ2-7, is DAGVTQSPTHLIKTRGQQVTLRCSPKSGHDTVSWYQQALGQGPQFIFQYYEEEERQRGNFPDRFSGHQFPNYSSELNVNALLLGDSALYLCASSLGLAELYEQYFGPGTRLTVT.

This clone came up once. The chain employs TRBV18 and TRBJ2-6, with a tentative D call TRBD2 (5 bases). The CDR3 is 17 residues long. The ends were cut back, 4 bases at V and 0 bases at J, with 13 bases in the middle. Germline loops: CDR1 KGHSH, CDR2 LQKENI. CDR3 in amino acids: CASSRGLPSSGANVLTF. The CDR3 DNA is TGTGCCAGCTCACGAGGGTTACCCAGCTCTGGGGCCAACGTCCTGACTTTC. The variable domain in full, with the rest retrieved from reference TRBV18 and TRBJ2-6, is NAGVMQNPRHLVRRRGQEARLRCSPMKGHSHVYWYRQLPEEGLKFMVYLQKENIIDESGMPKERFSAEFPKEGPSILRIQQVVRGDSAAYFCASSRGLPSSGANVLTFGAGSRLTVL.

The chain employs TRBV10-1 and TRBJ2-1; 10 bases fit TRBD2. Looked up from germline, CDR1 is WNHNN and CDR2 is SYGVQD (reference sequence). This CDR3 comprises 16 residues. V gave up 3 bases and J gave up 4 bases; unmatched junction bases: 6. CDR3 sequence: CASSDQRLAGYNEQFF. CDR3 in DNA: TGCGCCAGCAGTGATCAGCGACTAGCGGGTTACAATGAGCAGTTCTTC.

The chain carries TRBV28 and TRBJ1-2; D might be TRBD1 (5 bases). The CDR3 contains 15 residues. Germline values: CDR1 MDHEN, CDR2 SYDVKM. V was clipped by 10 bases and J by 3 bases, with 21 bases between them. The CDR3 region is CATFPITQGYYGYTF. The CDR3 DNA reads as TGTGCCACCTTCCCAATAACGCAGGGTTACTATGGCTACACCTTC.

This clone was counted only a few times. The CDR3, as DNA: TGTGCCAGCCGCTTCCCGGGACAGGGCACAGATACGCAGTATTTT. It encodes CASRFPGQGTDTQYF. The V call is TRBV27, the J call TRBJ2-3, with 8 bases aligning to TRBD1. The CDR3 has 15 residues. Germline CDR1 and CDR2: MNHEY and SMNVEV (reference sequence). V shed 8 bases and J 1 base; nucleotides not matched to a gene: 8.

CDR3 residues: CASSLYRDGETQYF. The CDR3 DNA is TGTGCCAGCAGCTTGTACAGGGACGGAGAGACCCAGTACTTC. The chain links TRBV5-6 to TRBJ2-5; weak D call: TRBD1 (6 bases). The length of the CDR3 is 14 residues. Germline V gene data show CDR1 as SGHDT and CDR2 as YYEEEE. V dropped 1 base and J dropped 4 bases, with 11 bases sitting between them.